Following are 4 T cell receptor beta chains from one sample sequenced in a study of neurological immune-mediated disorders. TCRdb re-called the 5' RACE reads through MiXCR, storing one row per CDR3 protein. The data show 55,000 to 75,000 distinct CDR3 sequences, about 2.5% seen once. Sequencing was performed on PBMCs. All receptors derive from a man aged 50-59 years with multiple sclerosis.

This clonotype came up many times. This chain's CDR3 is CASSLGEMSPYQETQYF. In DNA, the CDR3 is TGTGCCAGCAGCTTGGGGGAAATGAGCCCGTACCAAGAGACCCAGTACTTC. This chain uses TRBV5-5 with TRBJ2-5; no firm D call. The CDR3 contains 17 residues. The germline V and J ends were trimmed by 0 bases and 0 bases, with 15 bases remaining between them. Germline assignment: CDR1 SGHKS and CDR2 YYEKEE (reference sequence). The full variable domain, in which reference TRBV5-5 and TRBJ2-5 provide the parts outside the CDR3, is DAGVTQSPTHLIKTRGQQVTLRCSPISGHKSVSWYQQVLGQGPQFIFQYYEKEERGRGNFPDRFSARQFPNYSSELNVNALLLGDSALYLCASSLGEMSPYQETQYFGPGTRLLVL.

This clonotype was counted many times. The chain is built from TRBV20-1 and TRBJ2-7; D gene uncertain. The CDR3 covers 12 residues. Trimming pared 3 bases from V and 7 bases from J, leaving 13 bases between. CDR1 and CDR2 from the germline V gene are DFQATT and SNEGSKA (reference sequence). The CDR3 here is CSASSSEVEQYF. Written as DNA, the CDR3 is TGCAGTGCTAGTTCGTCGGAAGTAGAGCAGTACTTC.

In its sample, this clonotype was seen many times. This chain links TRBV7-6 with TRBJ2-3; weak D call: TRBD2 (5 bases). This CDR3 is 14 amino acids long. V was cut by 1 base and J by 6 bases, with 11 bases left in between. Germline V gene data show CDR1 as SGHVS and CDR2 as FNYEAQ. CDR3 region: CASSLVGELDTQYF. DNA for the CDR3: TGTGCCAGCAGCTTAGTCGGGGAGCTGGATACGCAGTATTTT.

In this sample, this clonotype turned up many times. The CDR3 DNA sequence: TGTGCCAGCAGCTTAATTGGGCGGGGGGACCGAGATACGCAGTATTTT. This gives the protein CASSLIGRGDRDTQYF. The chain joins TRBV7-2 to TRBJ2-3; TRBD2 aligns across 8 bases. Germline V gene lookup returns CDR1 SGHTA and CDR2 FQGNSA. Trimming took 2 bases from V and 5 from J; bases not matched to a gene: 9. The CDR3 length is 16 residues.